The source of this TCR beta chain is a study of blood T cell repertoires in COVID-19. Looking at the study overall: Nucleic acid was either cDNA or gDNA, and it came from T cells, B-cell-depleted T cells, or PBMCs.

Original handling: Reference gene primers were amplified, and this amplification served to estimate nucleated cell counts. Data came from immunoSEQ multiplex PCR; TCRdb stores just in-frame clones and leaves some out. V, J and clone size are those of that table, while D and trimming were read from the DNA. The sample includes tens of thousands of clones, approximately 81% seen only once; the top ten take around 40%. This sequence was found in a man aged 80 or over with acute or convalescent COVID-19. Sequencing input: peripheral blood.

For the CDR3, the DNA is TGCGCCAGCAGCTTAAGGGGGGGCGGGTCCGATACGCAGTATTTT. Encoded protein: CASSLRGGGSDTQYF. The chain is built from TRBV5-1 and TRBJ2-3; D might be TRBD2 (7 bases). Germline V gene data show CDR1 as SGHRS and CDR2 as YFSETQ. The CDR3 loop spans 15 amino acids. Deletions cut 2 bases from V and 6 bases from J, with 16 bases between.